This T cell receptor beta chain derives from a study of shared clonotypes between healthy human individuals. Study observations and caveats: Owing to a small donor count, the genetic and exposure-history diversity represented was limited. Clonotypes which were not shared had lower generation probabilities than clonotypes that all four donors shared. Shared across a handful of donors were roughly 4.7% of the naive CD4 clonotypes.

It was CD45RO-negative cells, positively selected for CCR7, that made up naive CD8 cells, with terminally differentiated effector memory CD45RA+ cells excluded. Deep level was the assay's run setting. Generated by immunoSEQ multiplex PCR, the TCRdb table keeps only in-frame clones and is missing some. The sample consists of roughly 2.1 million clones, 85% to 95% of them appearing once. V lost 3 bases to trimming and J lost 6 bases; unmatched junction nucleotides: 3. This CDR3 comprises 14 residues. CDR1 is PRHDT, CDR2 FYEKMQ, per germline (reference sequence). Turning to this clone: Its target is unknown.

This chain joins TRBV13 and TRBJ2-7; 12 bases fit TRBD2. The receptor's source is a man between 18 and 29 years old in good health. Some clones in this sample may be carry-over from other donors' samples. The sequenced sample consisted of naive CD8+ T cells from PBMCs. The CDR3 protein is CASSFRTSGVEQYF. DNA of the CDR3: TGTGCCAGCAGCTTCCGGACTAGCGGGGTCGAGCAGTACTTC.